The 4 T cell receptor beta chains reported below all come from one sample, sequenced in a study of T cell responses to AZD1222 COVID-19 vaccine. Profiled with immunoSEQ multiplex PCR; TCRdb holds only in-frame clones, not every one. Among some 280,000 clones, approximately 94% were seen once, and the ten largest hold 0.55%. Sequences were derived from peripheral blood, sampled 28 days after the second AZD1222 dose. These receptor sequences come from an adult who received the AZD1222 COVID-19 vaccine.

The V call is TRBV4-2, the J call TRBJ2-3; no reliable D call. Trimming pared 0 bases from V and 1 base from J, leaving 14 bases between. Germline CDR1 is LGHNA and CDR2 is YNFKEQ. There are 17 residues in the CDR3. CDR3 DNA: TGTGCCAGCAGCCAAGATTACGGAGCCCACCGCACAGATACGCAGTATTTT. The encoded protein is CASSQDYGAHRTDTQYF.

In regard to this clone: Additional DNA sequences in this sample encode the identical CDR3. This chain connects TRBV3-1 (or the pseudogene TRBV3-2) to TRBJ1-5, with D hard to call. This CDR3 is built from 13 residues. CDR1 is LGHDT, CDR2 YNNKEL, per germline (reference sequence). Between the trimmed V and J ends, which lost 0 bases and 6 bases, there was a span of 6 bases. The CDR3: CASSQDRGQPQHF. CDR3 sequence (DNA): TGTGCCAGCAGCCAAGATCGCGGTCAGCCCCAGCATTTT.

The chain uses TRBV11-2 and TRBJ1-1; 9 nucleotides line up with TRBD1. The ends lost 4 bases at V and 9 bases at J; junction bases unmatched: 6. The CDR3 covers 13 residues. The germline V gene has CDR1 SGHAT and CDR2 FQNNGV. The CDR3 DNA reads TGTGCCAGCAGCTCGGGACAGGGTCTTAAAGCTTTCTTT. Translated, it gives CASSSGQGLKAFF.

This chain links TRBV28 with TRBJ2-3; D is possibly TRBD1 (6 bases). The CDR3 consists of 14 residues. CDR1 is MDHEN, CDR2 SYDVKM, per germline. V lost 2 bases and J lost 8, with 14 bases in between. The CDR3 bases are TGTGCCAGCAGTTTAGGCAGGGGACATGGTACGCAGTATTTT. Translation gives CASSLGRGHGTQYF.